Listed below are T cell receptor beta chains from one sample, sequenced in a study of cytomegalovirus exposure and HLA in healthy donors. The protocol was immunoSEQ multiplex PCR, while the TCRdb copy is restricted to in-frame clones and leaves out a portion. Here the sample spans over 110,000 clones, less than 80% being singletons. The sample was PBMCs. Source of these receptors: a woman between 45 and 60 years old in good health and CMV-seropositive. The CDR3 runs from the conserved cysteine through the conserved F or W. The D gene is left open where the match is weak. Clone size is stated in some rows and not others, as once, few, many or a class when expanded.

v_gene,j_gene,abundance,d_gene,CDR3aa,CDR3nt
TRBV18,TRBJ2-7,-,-,CASSVGEDEQYF,TGTGCCAGCTCAGTGGGGGAGGACGAGCAGTACTTC
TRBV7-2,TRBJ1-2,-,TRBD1,CASSLAGQGVVNYGYTF,TGTGCCAGCAGCTTAGCCGGACAGGGGGTTGTAAACTATGGCTACACCTTC
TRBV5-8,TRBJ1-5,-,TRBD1,CASSLGAGGKEPQHF,TGTGCCAGCAGCTTGGGGGCAGGGGGCAAGGAGCCCCAGCATTTT
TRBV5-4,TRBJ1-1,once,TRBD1,CASSPPLRGQITEAFF,TGTGCCAGCAGCCCTCCGTTAAGGGGACAGATCACTGAAGCTTTCTTT
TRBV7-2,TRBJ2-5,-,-,CASSLVGRLAPETQYF,TGTGCCAGCAGCTTAGTAGGCCGGCTAGCCCCAGAGACCCAGTACTTC
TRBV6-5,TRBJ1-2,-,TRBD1,CASSYETGAYTF,TGTGCCAGCAGTTACGAGACAGGGGCTTACACCTTC
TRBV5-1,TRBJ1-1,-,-,CASSFRDTEAFF,TGCGCCAGCAGCTTCCGGGACACTGAAGCTTTCTTT
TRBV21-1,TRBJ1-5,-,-,CASSKEAGQGGQKSNQPQHF,TGTGCCAGCAGCAAAGAGGCCGGGCAGGGGGGACAAAAAAGCAATCAGCCCCAGCATTTT
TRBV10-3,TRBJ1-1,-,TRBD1,CAISVPGQQNEAFF,TGTGCCATCAGTGTACCGGGACAGCAAAATGAAGCTTTCTTT
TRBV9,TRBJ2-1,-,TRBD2,CASSVAAGGYNEQFF,TGTGCCAGCAGCGTAGCCGCGGGGGGGTACAATGAGCAGTTCTTC
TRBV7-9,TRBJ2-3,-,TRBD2,CASSLHTAGFTDTQYF,TGTGCCAGCAGCTTACATACAGCGGGGTTCACAGATACGCAGTATTTT
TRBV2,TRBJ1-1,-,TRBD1,CASSDGDRGNTEAFF,TGTGCCAGCAGTGACGGGGACAGGGGTAACACTGAAGCTTTCTTT
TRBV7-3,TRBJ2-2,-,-,CASSFPGAGATGELFF,TGTGCCAGCAGCTTTCCCGGGGCAGGGGCCACCGGGGAGCTGTTTTTT
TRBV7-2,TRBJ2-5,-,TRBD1,CASSAQGHAETQYF,TGTGCCAGCAGCGCACAGGGGCACGCGGAGACCCAGTACTTC
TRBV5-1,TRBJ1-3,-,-,CASSSTGGGNGNTIYF,TGCGCCAGCAGCTCCACGGGAGGGGGAAATGGAAACACCATATATTTT
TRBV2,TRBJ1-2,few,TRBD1,CASTMDRGNGYTF,TGTGCCAGCACCATGGACAGGGGGAATGGCTACACCTTC
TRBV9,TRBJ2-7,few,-,CASSLAGREQYF,TGTGCCAGCAGCCTCGCGGGTAGAGAGCAGTACTTC
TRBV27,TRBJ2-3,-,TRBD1,CASHRQGMTDTQYF,TGTGCCAGCCATAGACAGGGTATGACAGATACGCAGTATTTT
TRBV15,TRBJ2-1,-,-,CATSRERTVLNEQFF,TGTGCCACCAGCAGAGAGCGGACAGTCCTCAATGAGCAGTTCTTC
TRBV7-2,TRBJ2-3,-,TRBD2,CASSPRRTSGGTDTQYF,TGTGCCAGCAGCCCCAGACGGACTAGCGGGGGCACAGATACGCAGTATTTT
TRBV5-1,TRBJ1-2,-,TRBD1,CASSSGTGGEGYTF,TGCGCCAGCAGCTCCGGGACAGGGGGCGAGGGCTACACCTTC
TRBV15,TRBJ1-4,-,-,CATSRDLRLTNEKLFF,TGTGCCACCAGCAGAGATCTCAGGTTAACTAATGAAAAACTGTTTTTT
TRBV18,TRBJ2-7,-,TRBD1,CASSPNLPGTGSKAGYEQYF,TGTGCCAGCTCACCGAACCTCCCCGGGACAGGGAGCAAAGCGGGCTACGAGCAGTACTTC
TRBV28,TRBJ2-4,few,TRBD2,CASSLSGGANIQYF,TGTGCCAGCAGTCTTAGCGGGGGGGCAAACATTCAGTACTTC
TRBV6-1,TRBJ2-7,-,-,CASGARGYEQYF,TGTGCCAGCGGAGCTAGGGGCTACGAGCAGTACTTC
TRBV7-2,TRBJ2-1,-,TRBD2,CASSPSGGGNLYNEQFF,TGTGCCAGCAGCCCTTCCGGCGGGGGTAATCTCTACAATGAGCAGTTCTTC
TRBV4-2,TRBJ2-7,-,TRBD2,CASSQLAGGYEQYF,TGTGCCAGCAGCCAGTTGGCGGGGGGCTACGAGCAGTACTTC
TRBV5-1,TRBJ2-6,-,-,CASSLTGGAGANVLTF,TGCGCCAGCAGCTTGACCGGAGGGGCTGGGGCCAACGTCCTGACTTTC
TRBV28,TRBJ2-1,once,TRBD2,CASSLPRGGPSHEQFF,TGTGCCAGCAGTCTCCCCCGGGGGGGACCCTCCCATGAGCAGTTCTTC
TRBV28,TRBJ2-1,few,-,CASSALRGEQFF,TGTGCCAGCAGTGCGCTCAGGGGTGAGCAGTTCTTC
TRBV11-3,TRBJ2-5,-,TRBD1,CASSADRGETQYF,TGTGCCAGCAGCGCCGACAGGGGTGAGACCCAGTACTTC
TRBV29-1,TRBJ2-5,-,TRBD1,CSVRQGAEETQYF,TGCAGCGTTAGACAGGGGGCGGAAGAGACCCAGTACTTC
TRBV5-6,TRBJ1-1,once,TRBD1,CASSVQGITEAFF,TGTGCCAGCAGCGTACAGGGGATCACTGAAGCTTTCTTT
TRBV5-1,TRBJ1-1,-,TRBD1,CASSLERTGIAEAFF,TGCGCCAGCAGCTTGGAAAGGACAGGGATTGCCGAAGCTTTCTTT
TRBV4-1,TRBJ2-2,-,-,CASSQGQGHTGELFF,TGCGCCAGCAGCCAAGGGCAGGGGCACACCGGGGAGCTGTTTTTT
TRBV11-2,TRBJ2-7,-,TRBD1,CASSPLTGPYEQYF,TGTGCCAGCAGCCCTCTGACAGGGCCCTACGAGCAGTACTTC
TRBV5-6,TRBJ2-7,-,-,CASSFSGQSYEQYF,TGTGCCAGCAGCTTCTCGGGACAAAGTTACGAGCAGTACTTC
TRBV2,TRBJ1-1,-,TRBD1,CASGDRENTEAFF,TGTGCCAGTGGGGACAGAGAGAACACTGAAGCTTTCTTT
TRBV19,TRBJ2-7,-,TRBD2,CASSVRGGEQYF,TGTGCCAGTAGTGTCCGGGGGGGAGAGCAGTACTTC
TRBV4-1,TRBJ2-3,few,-,CASSQEGATQYF,TGCGCCAGCAGCCAAGAGGGGGCTACGCAGTATTTT
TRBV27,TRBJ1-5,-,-,CASSLLQGGQPQHF,TGTGCCAGCAGTTTGCTTCAGGGTGGGCAGCCCCAGCATTTT
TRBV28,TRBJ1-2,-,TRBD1,CASSLTGAPGYTF,TGTGCCAGCAGTCTGACAGGGGCACCTGGCTACACCTTC
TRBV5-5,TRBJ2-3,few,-,CASSLENYRADTQYF,TGTGCCAGCAGCTTGGAAAATTACAGGGCCGATACGCAGTATTTT
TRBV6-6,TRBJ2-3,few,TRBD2,CASRLLAGVSTDTQYF,TGTGCCAGTCGACTACTAGCGGGGGTTAGCACAGATACGCAGTATTTT
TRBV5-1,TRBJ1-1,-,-,CASSLFSEAEAFF,TGCGCCAGCAGCTTGTTCAGTGAGGCTGAAGCTTTCTTT
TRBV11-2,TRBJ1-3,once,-,CASSSRRGPSGNTIYF,TGTGCCAGCAGCTCTCGTAGAGGGCCTTCTGGAAACACCATATATTTT
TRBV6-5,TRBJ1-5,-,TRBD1,CASSLTGAQPQHF,TGTGCCAGCAGTTTAACAGGGGCTCAGCCCCAGCATTTT
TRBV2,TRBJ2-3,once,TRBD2,CASRETSGGHTDTQYF,TGTGCCAGCAGGGAGACTAGCGGGGGACACACAGATACGCAGTATTTT
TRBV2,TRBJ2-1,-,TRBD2,CASSSITSDSYNEQFF,TGTGCCAGCAGTTCCATCACTAGCGACTCCTACAATGAGCAGTTCTTC
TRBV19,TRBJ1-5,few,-,CASSKQGDNQPQHF,TGTGCCAGTAGTAAACAGGGCGACAATCAGCCCCAGCATTTT
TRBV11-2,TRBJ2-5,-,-,CASNPQGIPETQYF,TGTGCCAGCAACCCGCAGGGGATTCCAGAGACCCAGTACTTC
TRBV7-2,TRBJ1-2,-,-,CASTVQVRRSNYGYTF,TGTGCCAGCACCGTCCAAGTTCGGAGGTCTAACTATGGCTACACCTTC
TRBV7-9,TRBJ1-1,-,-,CASSRNTEAFF,TGTGCCAGCAGCCGGAACACTGAAGCTTTCTTT
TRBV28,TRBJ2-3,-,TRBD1,CASRRQGARGTDTQYF,TGTGCCAGCAGGAGACAGGGGGCGAGGGGCACAGATACGCAGTATTTT
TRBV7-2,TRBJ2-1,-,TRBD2,CASSSSWTSGGGEQFF,TGTGCCAGCAGTTCTTCATGGACTAGCGGGGGTGGTGAGCAGTTCTTC
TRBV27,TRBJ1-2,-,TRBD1,CASIVFRDRVDYGYTF,TGTGCCAGCATCGTTTTCCGGGACAGGGTTGACTATGGCTACACCTTC
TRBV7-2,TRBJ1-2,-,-,CASSFHSENYGYTF,TGTGCCAGCAGTTTTCACTCTGAGAACTATGGCTACACCTTC